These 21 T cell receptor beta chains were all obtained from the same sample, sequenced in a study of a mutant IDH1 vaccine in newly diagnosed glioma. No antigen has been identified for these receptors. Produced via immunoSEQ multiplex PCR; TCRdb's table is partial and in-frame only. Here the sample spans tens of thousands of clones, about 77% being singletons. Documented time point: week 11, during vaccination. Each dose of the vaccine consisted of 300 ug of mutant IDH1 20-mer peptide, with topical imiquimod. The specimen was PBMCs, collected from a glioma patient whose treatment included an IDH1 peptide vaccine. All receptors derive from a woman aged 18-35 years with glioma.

CDR3 nucleotide sequence: TGTGCCAGCTCACCAGAAAACTCCTACGAGCAGTACTTC. Protein product: CASSPENSYEQYF. The rearrangement uses TRBV18 and TRBJ2-7; D gene uncertain. The CDR3 has 13 residues. Germline V gene sequence: CDR1 KGHSH, CDR2 LQKENI. V lost 2 bases and J lost 0, with 5 bases in between.

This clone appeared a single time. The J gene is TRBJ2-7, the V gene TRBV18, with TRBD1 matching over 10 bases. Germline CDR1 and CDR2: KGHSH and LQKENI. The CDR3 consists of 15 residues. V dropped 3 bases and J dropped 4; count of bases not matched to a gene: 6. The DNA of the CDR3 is TGTGCCAGCTCACCGACGGGACAGGGGACTTACGAGCAGTACTTC. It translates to CASSPTGQGTYEQYF.

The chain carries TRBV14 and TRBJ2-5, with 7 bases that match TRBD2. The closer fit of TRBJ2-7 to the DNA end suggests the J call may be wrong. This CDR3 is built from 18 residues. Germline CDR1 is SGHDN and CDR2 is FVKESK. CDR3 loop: CASSQGAGRGGGTYEQYF. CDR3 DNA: TGTGCCAGCAGCCAAGGGGCAGGGCGCGGGGGAGGAACCTACGAGCAGTACTTC.

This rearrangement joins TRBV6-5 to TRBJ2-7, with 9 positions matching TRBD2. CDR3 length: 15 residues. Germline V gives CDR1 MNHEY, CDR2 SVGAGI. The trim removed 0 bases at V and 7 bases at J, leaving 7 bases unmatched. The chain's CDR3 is CASSYSNSREGEQYF. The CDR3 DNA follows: TGTGCCAGCAGTTACTCGAACTCGCGGGAGGGGGAGCAGTACTTC.

CDR3 amino acids: CASSQGTGSSYEQYF. CDR3 DNA sequence: TGTGCCAGCAGCCAGGGGACAGGGAGCTCCTACGAGCAGTACTTC. This chain links TRBV4-2 with TRBJ2-7; 9 bases agree with TRBD1. This CDR3 has 15 residues. Germline lookup yields CDR1 LGHNA and CDR2 YNFKEQ. V lost 3 bases to trimming and J lost 0 bases; unmatched junction nucleotides: 3.

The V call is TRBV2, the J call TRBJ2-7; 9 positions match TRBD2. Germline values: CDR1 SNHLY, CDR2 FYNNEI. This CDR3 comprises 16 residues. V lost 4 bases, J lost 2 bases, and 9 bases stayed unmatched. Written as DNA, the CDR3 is TGTGCCAGCAGTGGATCCGTCCTAGCGGGACCCTACGAGCAGTACTTC. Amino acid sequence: CASSGSVLAGPYEQYF. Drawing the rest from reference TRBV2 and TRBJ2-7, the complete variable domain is EPEVTQTPSHQVTQMGQEVILRCVPISNHLYFYWYRQILGQKVEFLVSFYNNEISEKSEIFDDQFSVERPDGSNFTLKIRSTKLEDSAMYFCASSGSVLAGPYEQYFGPGTRLTVT.

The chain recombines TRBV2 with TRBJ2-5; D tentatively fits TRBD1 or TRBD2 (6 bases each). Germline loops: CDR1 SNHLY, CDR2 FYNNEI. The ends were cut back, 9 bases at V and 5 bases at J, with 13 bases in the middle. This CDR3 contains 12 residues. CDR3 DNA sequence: TGTGCCAGTTCGGGGGCTCGGGAGACCCAGTACTTC. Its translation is CASSGARETQYF.

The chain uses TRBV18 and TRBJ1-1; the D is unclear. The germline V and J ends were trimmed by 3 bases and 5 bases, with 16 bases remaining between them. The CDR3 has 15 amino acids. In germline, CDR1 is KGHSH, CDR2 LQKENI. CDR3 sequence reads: CASSPPGRSGTEAFF. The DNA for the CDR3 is TGTGCCAGCTCACCCCCCGGCAGGTCTGGGACTGAAGCTTTCTTT.

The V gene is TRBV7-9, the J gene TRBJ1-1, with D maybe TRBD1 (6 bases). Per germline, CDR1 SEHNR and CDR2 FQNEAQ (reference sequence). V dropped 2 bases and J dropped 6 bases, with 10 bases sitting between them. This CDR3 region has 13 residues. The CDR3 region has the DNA TGTGCCAGCAGCTTAACCGGGACATCTGAAGCTTTCTTT. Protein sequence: CASSLTGTSEAFF. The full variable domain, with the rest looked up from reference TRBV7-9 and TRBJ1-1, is DTGVSQNPRHKITKRGQNVTFRCDPISEHNRLYWYRQTLGQGPEFLTYFQNEAQLEKSRLLSDRFSAERPKGSFSTLEIQRTEQGDSAMYLCASSLTGTSEAFFGQGTRLTVV.

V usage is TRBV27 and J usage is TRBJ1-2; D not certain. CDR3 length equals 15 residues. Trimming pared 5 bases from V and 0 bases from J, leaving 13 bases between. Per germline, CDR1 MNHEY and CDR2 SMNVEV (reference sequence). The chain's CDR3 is CASSPHSRSNYGYTF. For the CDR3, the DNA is TGTGCCAGCAGTCCGCATTCAAGGTCTAACTATGGCTACACCTTC.

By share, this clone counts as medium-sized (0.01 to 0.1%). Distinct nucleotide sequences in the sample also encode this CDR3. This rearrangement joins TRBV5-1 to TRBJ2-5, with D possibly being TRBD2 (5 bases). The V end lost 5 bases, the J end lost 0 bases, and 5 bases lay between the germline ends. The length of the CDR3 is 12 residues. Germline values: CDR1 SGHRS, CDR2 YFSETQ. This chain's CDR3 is CASRRDQETQYF. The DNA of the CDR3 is TGCGCCAGCAGGAGGGACCAAGAGACCCAGTACTTC.

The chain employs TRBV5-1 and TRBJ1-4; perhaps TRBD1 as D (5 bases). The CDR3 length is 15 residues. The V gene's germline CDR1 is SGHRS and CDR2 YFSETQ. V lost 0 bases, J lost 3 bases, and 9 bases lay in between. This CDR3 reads CASSLEWGANEKLFF. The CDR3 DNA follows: TGCGCCAGCAGCTTGGAGTGGGGGGCTAATGAAAAACTGTTTTTT.

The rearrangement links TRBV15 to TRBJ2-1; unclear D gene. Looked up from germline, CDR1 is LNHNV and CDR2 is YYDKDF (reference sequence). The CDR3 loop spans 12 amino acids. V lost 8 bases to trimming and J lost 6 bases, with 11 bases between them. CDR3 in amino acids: CATLVRANEQFF. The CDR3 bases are TGTGCCACCCTCGTTAGGGCCAATGAGCAGTTCTTC.

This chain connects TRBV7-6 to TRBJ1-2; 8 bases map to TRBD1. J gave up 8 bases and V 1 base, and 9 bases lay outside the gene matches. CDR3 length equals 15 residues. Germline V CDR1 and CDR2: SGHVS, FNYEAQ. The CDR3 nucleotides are TGTGCCAGCAGCTTAGGTGTTGGGGCAGGGGGCGGCTACACCTTC. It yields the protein CASSLGVGAGGGYTF.

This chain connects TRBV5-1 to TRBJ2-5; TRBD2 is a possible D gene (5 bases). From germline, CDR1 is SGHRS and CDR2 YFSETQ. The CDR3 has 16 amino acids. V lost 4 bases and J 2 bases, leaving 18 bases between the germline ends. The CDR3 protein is CASSREGYMGQETQYF. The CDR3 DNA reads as TGCGCCAGCAGCCGCGAGGGTTACATGGGACAAGAGACCCAGTACTTC.

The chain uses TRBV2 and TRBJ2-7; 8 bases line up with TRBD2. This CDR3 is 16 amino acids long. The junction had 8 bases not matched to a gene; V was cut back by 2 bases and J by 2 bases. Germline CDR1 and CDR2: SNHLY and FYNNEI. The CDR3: CASSELTSELTYEQYF. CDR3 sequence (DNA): TGTGCCAGCAGTGAATTGACTAGCGAACTTACCTACGAGCAGTACTTC.

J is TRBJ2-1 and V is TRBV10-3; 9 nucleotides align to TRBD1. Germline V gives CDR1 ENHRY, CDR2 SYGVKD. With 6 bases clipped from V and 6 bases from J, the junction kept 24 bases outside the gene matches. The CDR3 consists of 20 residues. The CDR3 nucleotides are TGTGCCATCAGCGTAGCCCCGGGACAGGGTGTGGCTAGCGGTGTCAATGAGCAGTTCTTC. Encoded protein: CAISVAPGQGVASGVNEQFF.

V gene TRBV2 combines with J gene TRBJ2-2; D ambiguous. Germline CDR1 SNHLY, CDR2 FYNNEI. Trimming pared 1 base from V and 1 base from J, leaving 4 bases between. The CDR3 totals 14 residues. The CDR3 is CASSEDVNTGELFF. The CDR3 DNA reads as TGTGCCAGCAGTGAAGACGTGAACACCGGGGAGCTGTTTTTT.

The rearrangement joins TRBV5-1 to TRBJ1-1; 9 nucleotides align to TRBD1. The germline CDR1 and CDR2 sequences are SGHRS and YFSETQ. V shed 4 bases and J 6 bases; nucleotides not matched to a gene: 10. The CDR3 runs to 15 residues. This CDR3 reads CASSPTDRGVAEAFF. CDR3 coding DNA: TGCGCCAGCAGCCCAACCGACAGGGGGGTTGCTGAAGCTTTCTTT.

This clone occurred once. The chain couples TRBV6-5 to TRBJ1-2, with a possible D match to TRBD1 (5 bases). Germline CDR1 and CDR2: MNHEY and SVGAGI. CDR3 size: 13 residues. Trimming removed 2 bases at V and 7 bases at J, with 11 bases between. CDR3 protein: CASSYGAAGGYTF. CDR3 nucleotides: TGTGCCAGCAGTTACGGGGCGGCAGGTGGCTACACCTTC.

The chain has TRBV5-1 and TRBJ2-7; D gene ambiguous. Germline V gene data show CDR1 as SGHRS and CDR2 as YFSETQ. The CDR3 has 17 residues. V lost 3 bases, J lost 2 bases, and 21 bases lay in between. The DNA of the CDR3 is TGCGCCAGCAGCTCTACAAGGTCCGACCTGAAACCCTACGAGCAGTACTTC. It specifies CASSSTRSDLKPYEQYF.